This T cell receptor beta chain appears in the sequencing data of a study of blood T cell repertoires in COVID-19. The wider study: T cells, B-cell-depleted T cells, or PBMCs provided the cDNA or gDNA that served as material.

The CDR3 consists of 17 residues. V dropped 6 bases and J dropped 0; count of bases not matched to a gene: 12. Germline lookup yields CDR1 LNHDA and CDR2 SQIVND (reference sequence). This table comes from immunoSEQ multiplex PCR, and its TCRdb copy is limited to in-frame clones, with some not included. The table shows about 350,000 clones, with about 90% occurring only once. Input material: PBMCs or T cells enriched from blood (not recorded which). The TCR originated in a woman aged 30 to 39 who had been exposed to COVID-19. V is TRBV19 and J is TRBJ1-1; 8 bases map to TRBD1. CDR3 residues: CASRWGGTGFVNTEAFF. The CDR3 DNA reads TGTGCCAGTAGATGGGGCGGGACAGGTTTCGTGAACACTGAAGCTTTCTTT.